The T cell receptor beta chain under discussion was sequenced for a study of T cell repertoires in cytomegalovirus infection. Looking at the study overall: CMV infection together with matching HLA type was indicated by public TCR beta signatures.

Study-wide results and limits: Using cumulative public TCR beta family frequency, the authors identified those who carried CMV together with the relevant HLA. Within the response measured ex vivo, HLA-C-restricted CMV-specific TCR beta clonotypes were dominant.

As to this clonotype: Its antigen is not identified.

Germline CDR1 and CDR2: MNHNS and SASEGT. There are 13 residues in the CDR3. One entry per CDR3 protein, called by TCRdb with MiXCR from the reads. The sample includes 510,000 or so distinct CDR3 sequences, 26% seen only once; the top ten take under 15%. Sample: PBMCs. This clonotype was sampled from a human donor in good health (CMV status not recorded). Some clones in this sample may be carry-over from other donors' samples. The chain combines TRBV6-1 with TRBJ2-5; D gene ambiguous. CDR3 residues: CATRKASQETQYF. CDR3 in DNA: TGTGCAACCCGAAAGGCTTCGCAAGAGACCCAGTACTTC.